The 17 T cell receptor beta chains listed next were all sequenced from one sample in a study of T-cell memory formation after mild COVID-19 (dated by TCRdb to the early 2020s). Preparation of the library involved 5' RACE. Instrument on record: Illumina NovaSeq 6000. Using fastp at Q25 and MiXCR, TCRdb reprocessed the public reads and kept productive beta chains. CDR3 protein duplicates are merged, each entry listing the most common genes and DNA. Within this sample are more than 350,000 distinct CDR3 sequences, with under 25% of them counted one time only. The biggest ten clones account for approximately 12% of the sample. The sequenced material came from PBMCs or a T cell subset sorted from them (not recorded which). The receptors here all came from an adult woman who had mild COVID-19 (a few samples of this study predate the infection). The sample titles of this study are shuffled in the database, so cell type and time point are left out; the donor was told from shared clones.

A few counts support this clonotype. The chain uses TRBV7-9 and TRBJ2-7, with D perhaps given as TRBD1 or TRBD2 (6 bases each). The CDR3 totals 14 residues. The ends were cut back, 3 bases at V and 5 bases at J, with 14 bases in the middle. CDR1 is SEHNR and CDR2 is FQNEAQ in the germline V gene (reference sequence). The CDR3 is CASSFEQGGDEQYF. The CDR3 region has the DNA TGTGCCAGCAGCTTTGAACAGGGAGGAGACGAGCAGTACTTC.

This clonotype was detected only a few times. The chain combines TRBV7-6 with TRBJ1-1, with a weak D call TRBD1 (5 bases). The CDR3 runs to 13 residues. CDR1 is SGHVS and CDR2 is FNYEAQ in the germline V gene. Trimming took off 0 bases at V and 8 bases at J, with 10 bases between the two ends. CDR3 loop: CASSLARAGEAFF. The CDR3 nucleotides read TGTGCCAGCAGCTTAGCGAGGGCAGGGGAAGCTTTCTTT.

At least ten counts were recorded for this clonotype. For the CDR3, the DNA is TGCGCCAGCAGCCAAAGGGTCGGTAGCACAGATACGCAGTATTTT. It codes for CASSQRVGSTDTQYF. This chain links TRBV5-1 with TRBJ2-3, with unresolved D. Trimming pared 4 bases from V and 0 bases from J, leaving 12 bases between. Germline CDR1 is SGHRS and CDR2 is YFSETQ. CDR3 length equals 15 residues.

The J gene is TRBJ2-2, the V gene TRBV7-8, with no clear D. The ends were cut back, 1 base at V and 5 bases at J, with 5 bases in the middle. Germline V gene sequence: CDR1 SGHVS, CDR2 FQNEAQ. The CDR3 sequence is 13 residues long. The CDR3 spells CASSLDLTGELFF. CDR3 nucleotide sequence: TGTGCCAGCAGCTTAGACCTTACCGGGGAGCTGTTTTTT.

V is TRBV5-1 and J is TRBJ1-5; D ambiguous. Germline lookup yields CDR1 SGHRS and CDR2 YFSETQ. This CDR3 is built from 15 residues. V was clipped by 0 bases and J by 0 bases, with 7 bases between them. This CDR3 is CASSLGGFSNQPQHF. The CDR3 DNA reads as TGCGCCAGCAGCTTGGGAGGGTTTAGCAATCAGCCCCAGCATTTT.

This clonotype was found a few times. The rearrangement joins TRBV10-3 to TRBJ2-7, with D tentatively TRBD2 (6 bases). The V end was cut by 5 bases, the J end by 0 bases, with 14 bases between. The CDR3 runs to 15 residues. The germline CDR1 and CDR2 sequences are ENHRY and SYGVKD. DNA of the CDR3: TGTGCCATCAGTCCCCTCGACGGGAGCTCCTACGAGCAGTACTTC. This encodes CAISPLDGSSYEQYF.

This clonotype was seen repeatedly, ten times or more. This sequence joins TRBV6-2 or TRBV6-3 and TRBJ2-1; TRBD1 agrees at 7 bases. The CDR3 spans 19 residues. CDR1 is MNHEY and CDR2 is SVGEGT in the germline V gene. Trimming took 6 bases from V and 2 from J; bases not matched to a gene: 19. Here the CDR3 reads CASSYAQRTGPSTYNEQFF. The CDR3, as DNA: TGTGCCAGCAGCTATGCCCAGCGGACAGGCCCCTCAACCTACAATGAGCAGTTCTTC.

A single count supports this clonotype. Its ends do not fully match the called genes, so a read error is possible. The rearrangement joins TRBV6-5 to TRBJ2-7, with 13 bases identical to TRBD2. Germline loops: CDR1 MNHEY, CDR2 SVGAGI. This CDR3 comprises 16 residues. CDR3 residues: CASSYSGLAGAYDQYF. The CDR3 region has the DNA TGTGCCAGCAGTTACTCCGGACTAGCGGGAGCCTACGACCAGTACTTC.

Only a few counts were recorded for this clonotype. V is TRBV5-1 and J is TRBJ1-2; no definite D call. The CDR3 spans 11 residues. Germline lookup yields CDR1 SGHRS and CDR2 YFSETQ. Trimming shortened V by 0 bases and J by 12 bases, and 9 bases separated the two germline ends. The CDR3 region is CASSLDGFNTF. Here the CDR3 DNA reads TGCGCCAGCAGCTTGGATGGGTTCAACACCTTC.

A few counts support this clonotype. V gene TRBV4-2 combines with J gene TRBJ2-1, with a weak D call TRBD2 (6 bases). This CDR3 has 15 residues. The V gene lost 4 bases and the J gene lost 3 bases, with 13 bases spanning the gap. CDR1 and CDR2 (germline): LGHNA, YNFKEQ. The CDR3 DNA follows: TGTGCCAGCAGCCGCGGCGGGACTGACTACAATGAGCAGTTCTTC. This encodes CASSRGGTDYNEQFF.

The chain has TRBV12-3 or TRBV12-4 and TRBJ1-1; D gene uncertain. The length of the CDR3 is 13 residues. Trimming left V 3 bases short and J 3 bases short, with 8 bases between. CDR3 sequence (DNA): TGTGCCAGCAGTTTTACCCCGGACACTGAAGCTTTCTTT. Translation: CASSFTPDTEAFF.

The V call is TRBV5-1, the J call TRBJ2-1, with 12 bases matching TRBD2. Germline V gene data show CDR1 as SGHRS and CDR2 as YFSETQ. This CDR3 comprises 16 residues. V lost 4 bases, J lost 6 bases, and 8 bases stayed unmatched. CDR3 sequence: CASSHSSGGASNEQFF. The CDR3 DNA reads as TGCGCCAGCAGCCATTCTAGCGGGGGGGCCTCCAATGAGCAGTTCTTC.

The chain employs TRBV7-2 and TRBJ2-2, with D unresolved. CDR1 is SGHTA and CDR2 is FQGNSA in the germline V gene. The length of the CDR3 is 16 residues. V lost 3 bases and J 1 base, leaving 12 bases between the germline ends. The CDR3 loop reads CASSFGTSRNTGELFF. The CDR3 nucleotides are TGTGCCAGCAGCTTCGGCACCTCAAGGAACACCGGGGAGCTGTTTTTT.

This clonotype was seen more than once but under ten times. The chain links TRBV5-1 to TRBJ2-1; 10 positions match TRBD1. The CDR3 extends over 16 amino acids. V lost 4 bases, J lost 6 bases, and 10 bases stayed unmatched. The germline CDR1 and CDR2 sequences are SGHRS and YFSETQ. For the CDR3, the DNA is TGCGCCAGCAGCACACGACAGGGGGCTAAGGGCAATGAGCAGTTCTTC. Translated: CASSTRQGAKGNEQFF.

V usage is TRBV29-1 and J usage is TRBJ2-7; D perhaps matches TRBD2 (5 bases). Germline V gene data show CDR1 as SQVTM and CDR2 as ANQGSEA. CDR3 length: 13 residues. Trimming removed 6 bases from V and 3 bases from J, with 15 bases in between. The CDR3: CSVPGMVGYEQYF. The CDR3, as DNA: TGCAGCGTCCCCGGGATGGTAGGCTACGAGCAGTACTTC.

V gene TRBV4-2 combines with J gene TRBJ2-2; 9 positions match TRBD2. The length of the CDR3 is 18 residues. CDR1 is LGHNA and CDR2 is YNFKEQ in the germline V gene. The V gene end was trimmed by 3 bases and the J gene end by 3 bases; junction bases not matched to a gene: 11. In DNA form, the CDR3 reads TGTGCCAGCAGCCACATTTGGCGGGAGGGCCTGGACACCGGGGAGCTGTTTTTT. Its translation is CASSHIWREGLDTGELFF.

J is TRBJ2-1 and V is TRBV20-1; 7 nucleotides align to TRBD2. The trim removed 2 bases at V and 9 bases at J, leaving 19 bases unmatched. The CDR3 consists of 17 residues. Germline V gene lookup returns CDR1 DFQATT and CDR2 SNEGSKA (reference sequence). This chain's CDR3 is CSARPFPSGREIVEQFF. In nucleotides, the CDR3 is TGCAGTGCTAGACCTTTTCCATCGGGGAGGGAAATCGTTGAGCAGTTCTTC.